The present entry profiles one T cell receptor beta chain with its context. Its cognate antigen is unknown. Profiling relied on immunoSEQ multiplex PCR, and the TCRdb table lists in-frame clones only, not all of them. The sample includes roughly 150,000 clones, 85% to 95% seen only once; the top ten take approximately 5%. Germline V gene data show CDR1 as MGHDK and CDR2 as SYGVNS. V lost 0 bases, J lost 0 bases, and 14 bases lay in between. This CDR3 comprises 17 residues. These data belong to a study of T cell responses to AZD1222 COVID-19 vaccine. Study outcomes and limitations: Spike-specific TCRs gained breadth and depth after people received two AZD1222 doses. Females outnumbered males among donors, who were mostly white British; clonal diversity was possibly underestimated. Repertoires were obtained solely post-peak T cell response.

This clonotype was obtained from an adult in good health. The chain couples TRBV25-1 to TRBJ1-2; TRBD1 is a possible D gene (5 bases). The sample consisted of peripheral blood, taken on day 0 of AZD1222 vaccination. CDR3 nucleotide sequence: TGTGCCAGCAGTGAATATTTTTCCGCGACAGCTAACTATGGCTACACCTTC. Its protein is CASSEYFSATANYGYTF.